Following are 14 T cell receptor beta chains from one sample sequenced in a study of spatial heterogeneity in lung cancer (dated by TCRdb to about 2019). Read against the paper, the sample's time point label means: sample taken at primary tumor resection. TCR sequencing used whole RNA extracted from tumor and nontumor lung tissue, or from cryopreserved PBMC samples, without cell sorting. Library preparation was by 5' RACE. Sequencer: NextSeq 500. TCRdb ran its own pipeline on the public reads, namely fastp trimming at Q25 and MiXCR clone calling, and kept in-frame beta chains. Each CDR3 protein gets just one entry, which takes the most common genes and DNA from the rows behind it. The sample table lists 10,000 to 12,000 distinct CDR3 sequences, roughly 7.9% of them with a count of one. The ten most abundant clones make up roughly a quarter of the sample. The sample was PBMCs, taken at surgery. These receptors originate from a male donor with early-stage non-small cell lung cancer.

At least ten counts were recorded for this clonotype. The chain links TRBV14 to TRBJ2-7; 7 positions agree with TRBD1. V shed 4 bases and J 4 bases; nucleotides not matched to a gene: 7. CDR3 length: 14 residues. In germline, CDR1 is SGHDN, CDR2 FVKESK. The CDR3: CASSRRDRRYEQYF. The CDR3 coding sequence is TGTGCCAGCAGCCGCCGGGACAGACGATACGAGCAGTACTTC.

In this sample, this clonotype is medium-sized. V and J are TRBV11-3 and TRBJ2-3, with D perhaps assigned TRBD1 or TRBD2 (5 bases each). CDR1 is SGHNT and CDR2 is YENEEA in the germline V gene. This CDR3 spans 16 amino acids. The V and J ends lost 1 base and 4 bases respectively, with 15 bases between them. CDR3 DNA: TGTGCCAGCAGCTTAGTTGAGGGGTCGGCGGCAGATACGCAGTATTTT. Encoded protein: CASSLVEGSAADTQYF.

This clonotype was counted between two and nine times. With a much larger clone just one base away, this may be a read error. The chain carries TRBV7-2 and TRBJ1-5, with D possibly matching TRBD1 (6 bases). V was shortened by 5 bases and J by 5 bases, with 16 bases between the two germline ends. Per germline, CDR1 SGHTA and CDR2 FQGNSA. This CDR3 is built from 15 residues. The CDR3 region has the DNA TGTGCCAGCAGCCAAAACTGGGGGCAGTATCAGCCCCAGCATTTT. Protein sequence: CASSQNWGQYQPQHF.

This clonotype was seen ten or more times. V gene TRBV11-3 combines with J gene TRBJ2-1; 11 bases line up with TRBD1. Trimming removed 5 bases from V and 6 bases from J; junction bases left unmatched: 9. Germline assignment: CDR1 SGHNT and CDR2 YENEEA. CDR3 length equals 16 residues. CDR3 region: CASSLSGQGAGNEQFF. The CDR3, as DNA: TGTGCCAGCAGCCTCTCCGGACAGGGGGCTGGCAATGAGCAGTTCTTC. The full variable domain, rest sourced from reference TRBV11-3 and TRBJ2-1, is EAGVVQSPRYKIIEKKQPVAFWCNPISGHNTLYWYLQNLGQGPELLIRYENEEAVDDSQLPKDRFSAERLKGVDSTLKIQPAELGDSAVYLCASSLSGQGAGNEQFFGPGTRLTVL.

This clonotype came up many times. The chain employs TRBV19 and TRBJ2-3, with D hard to call. Between the trimmed V and J ends, which lost 5 bases and 3 bases, there was a span of 24 bases. The CDR3 runs to 18 residues. Germline-derived CDR1 and CDR2 are LNHDA and SQIVND (reference sequence). Here the CDR3 DNA reads TGTGCCAGTAGTTCTTCACGCCCGGGTCTGCCCGGGACAGATACGCAGTATTTT. Its protein product is CASSSSRPGLPGTDTQYF.

This clonotype was picked up a small number of times. A much larger clone lies one base from this, so it may be a read error. This sequence joins TRBV2 and TRBJ1-2; 7 bases agree with TRBD1. V gave up 7 bases and J gave up 10 bases; unmatched junction bases: 15. The germline gives CDR1 SNHLY, CDR2 FYNNEI. The CDR3 covers 14 residues. The CDR3 loop is CASIPDRLGDDYTF. The CDR3 coding sequence is TGTGCCAGCATCCCGGACAGGCTGGGGGACGACTACACCTTC.

This clonotype is deemed medium-sized (0.01 to 0.1%). The rearrangement joins TRBV12-3 or TRBV12-4 to TRBJ1-5; 9 nucleotides line up with TRBD1. CDR3 size: 14 residues. V lost 5 bases, J lost 7 bases, and 6 bases stayed unmatched. The CDR3 DNA sequence: TGTGCCAGCAGTACCGGGACAGGGACCCAGCCCCAGCATTTT. The encoded protein is CASSTGTGTQPQHF.

This clonotype was counted ten times or more. It may be a read error: a sequence one base away is much more abundant. J is TRBJ2-7 and V is TRBV7-2; D might be TRBD1 (6 bases). Germline CDR1 reads SGHTA; CDR2 reads FQGNSA. The CDR3 has 14 residues. CDR3 coding DNA: TGTGCCAGCAGCTCCGACAGGCGATCCTGCGAGCAGTACTTC. It translates to CASSSDRRSCEQYF.

The sample holds many counts of this clonotype. The chain combines TRBV3-1 with TRBJ2-5; 11 positions match TRBD2. Germline V gives CDR1 LGHDT, CDR2 YNNKEL (reference sequence). The V gene end was trimmed by 5 bases and the J gene end by 5 bases; junction bases not matched to a gene: 10. CDR3 length: 16 residues. DNA of the CDR3: TGTGCCAGCAGCATCGATAGCGGGGGGGCCGGTGAGACCCAGTACTTC. It encodes CASSIDSGGAGETQYF.

In DNA, the CDR3 is TGTGCCAGTAGTATAGCCCTCTCTGGGAACACTGAAGCTTTCTTT. This sequence encodes CASSIALSGNTEAFF. The V call is TRBV19, the J call TRBJ1-1, with unresolved D. Deletions cut 1 base from V and 1 base from J, with 10 bases between. This CDR3 has 15 amino acids. Germline-derived CDR1 and CDR2 are LNHDA and SQIVND (reference sequence).

This clonotype showed up many times. The genes are TRBV7-2 and TRBJ2-3; D gene ambiguous. With 1 base removed from V and 6 bases from J, the gap between germline ends came to 11 bases. Germline loops: CDR1 SGHTA, CDR2 FQGNSA. The CDR3 consists of 14 residues. The CDR3 DNA follows: TGTGCCAGCAGCTTAGTCCTAGTGAGGGATACGCAGTATTTT. Amino acid sequence: CASSLVLVRDTQYF. The full variable domain, in which reference TRBV7-2 and TRBJ2-3 provide the parts outside the CDR3, is GAGVSQSPSNKVTEKGKDVELRCDPISGHTALYWYRQSLGQGLEFLIYFQGNSAPDKSGLPSDRFSAERTGGSVSTLTIQRTQQEDSAVYLCASSLVLVRDTQYFGPGTRLTVL.

This clonotype was recorded at least ten times. The chain joins TRBV6-4 to TRBJ2-3, with unresolved D. The CDR3 spans 15 residues. Trimming took 3 bases from V and 4 from J, leaving 14 bases between them. CDR1 is MRHNA and CDR2 is SNTAGT in the germline V gene. CDR3 DNA: TGTGCCAGCAGTGAGGTCCCTAGGGCTGCAGATACGCAGTATTTT. This encodes CASSEVPRAADTQYF.

The chain links TRBV7-9 to TRBJ1-4; 7 bases are shared with TRBD1. V shed 3 bases and J 7 bases; nucleotides not matched to a gene: 8. CDR3 length: 15 residues. CDR1 SEHNR and CDR2 FQNEAQ come from the germline V gene (reference sequence). CDR3 loop: CASSFLTGMAEKLFF. CDR3 bases: TGTGCCAGCAGCTTCTTGACAGGGATGGCTGAAAAACTGTTTTTT.

V and J are TRBV28 and TRBJ2-2, with 7 bases aligning to TRBD1. CDR1 and CDR2 from the germline V gene are MDHEN and SYDVKM. With V trimmed by 5 bases and J by 2 bases, 8 bases remained unmatched. The CDR3 sequence is 16 residues long. The DNA of the CDR3 is TGTGCCAGCAGTAAGATGACAGGGACCAACACCGGGGAGCTGTTTTTT. Translation: CASSKMTGTNTGELFF.